The 22 T cell receptor beta chains below all came from one sample that was sequenced in a study of T cells expressing NK-cell markers. For each CDR3 protein, TCRdb gives one entry from its re-call of the 5' RACE reads, without DNA. This table lists 400,000 to 550,000 distinct CDR3 sequences. Sequencing used blood T cells: a sorted CD56 or NKG2C T cell subset, CD4+ or CD8+ T cells, or bulk PBMC T cells (not recorded which). The receptors come from a woman aged 18 to 75 in good health.

CDR3 region: CSVIGWGRDRDYEQYF. V usage is TRBV29-1 and J usage is TRBJ2-7; without DNA, the TCRdb call of TRBD1 cannot be checked. Germline V gene sequence: CDR1 SQVTM, CDR2 ANQGSEA. The CDR3 is 16 amino acids.

The chain has TRBV30 and TRBJ1-1. Germline CDR1 is GTSNPN and CDR2 is SVGIG (reference sequence). The CDR3 length is 13 residues. The chain's CDR3 is CAWSHTGNTEAFF. The variable domain in full, completed from reference TRBV30 and TRBJ1-1, reads SQTIHQWPATLVQPVGSPLSLECTVEGTSNPNLYWYRQAAGRGLQLLFYSVGIGQISSEVPQNLSASRPQDRQFILSSKKLLLSDSGFYLCAWSHTGNTEAFFGQGTRLTVV.

The chain employs TRBV6-2 or TRBV6-3 and TRBJ2-1; as DNA is missing, the TRBD2 call by TCRdb cannot be tested. Germline CDR1 MNHEY, CDR2 SVGEGT. The CDR3 is 16 amino acids. CDR3 sequence: CASTERGSGGAYEQFF.

J is TRBJ2-5 and V is TRBV9; TCRdb's D call, TRBD1, is unchecked because there is no DNA. CDR1 and CDR2 from the germline V gene are SGDLS and YYNGEE. The CDR3 length is 14 residues. This chain's CDR3 is CASSVGDSEETQYF.

V usage is TRBV4-3 and J usage is TRBJ1-2. The V gene's germline CDR1 is LGHNA and CDR2 YSLEER. The CDR3 spans 16 residues. The CDR3 is CASSQDLGSLNYGYTF.

This sequence joins TRBV29-1 and TRBJ2-7; TCRdb selects TRBD1, and the lack of DNA leaves this call unchecked. The CDR3 is 12 amino acids. Germline CDR1 SQVTM, CDR2 ANQGSEA. CDR3 residues: CSVRPDSYEQYF.

This chain links TRBV5-5 with TRBJ2-1. The CDR3 runs 14 residues. The germline CDR1 and CDR2 sequences are SGHKS and YYEKEE (reference sequence). CDR3 amino acids: CASSFGISYNEQFF.

The rearrangement uses TRBV6-5 and TRBJ1-4. This CDR3 contains 15 residues. Germline V gives CDR1 MNHEY, CDR2 SVGAGI. The CDR3: CASSYSHGSDEKLFF.

The J gene is TRBJ2-1, the V gene TRBV6-4; TCRdb selects TRBD2, and the lack of DNA leaves this call unchecked. The CDR3 is made up of 15 amino acids. CDR1 MRHNA and CDR2 SNTAGT come from the germline V gene. The chain's CDR3 is CASSELAGDYNEQFF.

The chain couples TRBV6-1 to TRBJ2-3; the TRBD1 assignment by TCRdb is unverifiable without DNA. The CDR3 is 15 amino acids. Germline V lookup: CDR1 MNHNS, CDR2 SASEGT. The CDR3 sequence: CASRRDGGRSSTQYF.

The genes are TRBV29-1 and TRBJ2-5; TCRdb returns TRBD1, unconfirmable since there is no DNA. The CDR3 has 12 amino acids. Germline CDR1 SQVTM, CDR2 ANQGSEA. This CDR3 is CSATPGEETQYF. Together with reference TRBV29-1 and TRBJ2-5, the CDR3 gives the full variable domain: SAVISQKPSRDICQRGTSLTIQCQVDSQVTMMFWYRQQPGQSLTLIATANQGSEATYESGFVIDKFPISRPNLTFSTLTVSNMSPEDSSIYLCSATPGEETQYFGPGTRLLVL.

J is TRBJ2-2 and V is TRBV18; TCRdb returns TRBD1, unconfirmable since there is no DNA. Germline assignment: CDR1 KGHSH and CDR2 LQKENI. The CDR3 covers 16 residues. CDR3 sequence reads: CASSSRDRTSTGELFF.

The chain joins TRBV20-1 to TRBJ1-4; TCRdb designates TRBD1, a call that cannot be tested without DNA. CDR1 and CDR2 (germline): DFQATT, SNEGSKA (reference sequence). The CDR3 length is 15 residues. CDR3 in amino acids: CSARGDIGRNEKLFF.

The rearrangement links TRBV24-1 to TRBJ2-2. This CDR3 is built from 11 residues. Germline assignment: CDR1 KGHDR and CDR2 SFDVKD. The CDR3 protein is CATSAPGELFF.

The J gene is TRBJ1-5, the V gene TRBV5-1; TCRdb gives TRBD1 as the D gene, but with no DNA this cannot be confirmed. CDR1 SGHRS and CDR2 YFSETQ come from the germline V gene. This CDR3 has 12 amino acids. The CDR3 protein is CASSDRVRPQHF.

The V gene is TRBV7-6, the J gene TRBJ1-1; TCRdb's assignment of TRBD1 cannot be checked, as there is no DNA. Germline assignment: CDR1 SGHVS and CDR2 FNYEAQ. The CDR3 contains 11 residues. The CDR3 sequence: CAIPEETEAFF.

V and J are TRBV24-1 and TRBJ2-1; the TRBD1 assignment by TCRdb is unverifiable without DNA. The CDR3 spans 12 residues. CDR1 KGHDR and CDR2 SFDVKD come from the germline V gene. CDR3 loop: CATSDPTTGSAF.

This chain connects TRBV5-1 to TRBJ2-1; TCRdb gives TRBD2 as the D gene, but with no DNA this cannot be confirmed. CDR3 length: 17 residues. CDR1 is SGHRS, CDR2 YFSETQ, per germline. This chain's CDR3 is CASSLLGLAGTYNEQFF.

This chain links TRBV4-1 with TRBJ2-1; TCRdb selects TRBD2, and the lack of DNA leaves this call unchecked. The CDR3 consists of 16 residues. Germline CDR1 and CDR2: MGHRA and YSYEKL. The CDR3 region is CASSQPRLVAGAEQFF.

The V gene is TRBV6-5, the J gene TRBJ1-1; TCRdb gives TRBD1 as the D gene, but with no DNA this cannot be confirmed. This CDR3 region has 12 residues. CDR1 and CDR2 (germline): MNHEY, SVGAGI. The CDR3 protein is CASGGWDTEAFF.

The chain employs TRBV19 and TRBJ1-1; TCRdb proposes TRBD1, but this gene call is untestable without DNA. The CDR3 consists of 14 residues. Germline CDR1 LNHDA, CDR2 SQIVND (reference sequence). CDR3: CASSITPGNTEAFF.

This sequence joins TRBV12-3 or TRBV12-4 and TRBJ2-5. There are 13 residues in the CDR3. This chain's CDR3 is CASSISPPETQYF.